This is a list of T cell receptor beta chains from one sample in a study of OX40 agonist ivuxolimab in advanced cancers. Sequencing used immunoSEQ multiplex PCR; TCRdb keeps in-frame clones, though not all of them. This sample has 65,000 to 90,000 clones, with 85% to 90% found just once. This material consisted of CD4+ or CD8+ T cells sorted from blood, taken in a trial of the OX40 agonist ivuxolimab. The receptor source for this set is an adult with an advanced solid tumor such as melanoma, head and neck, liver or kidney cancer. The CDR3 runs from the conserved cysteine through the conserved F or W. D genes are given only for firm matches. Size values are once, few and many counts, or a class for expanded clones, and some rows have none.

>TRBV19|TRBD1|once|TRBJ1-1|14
CASSIGPGGTEAFF
TGTGCCAGTAGTATAGGACCAGGGGGCACTGAAGCTTTCTTT
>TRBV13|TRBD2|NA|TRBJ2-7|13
CASSEGLEGEQYF
TGTGCCAGCAGCGAGGGACTAGAAGGCGAGCAGTACTTC
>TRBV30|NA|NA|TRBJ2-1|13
CAWSWGVNNEQFF
TGTGCCTGGAGCTGGGGTGTGAACAATGAGCAGTTCTTC
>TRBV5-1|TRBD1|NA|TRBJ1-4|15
CATRDRGNTGEKLFF
TGCGCCACCCGGGACAGGGGCAACACGGGTGAAAAACTGTTTTTT
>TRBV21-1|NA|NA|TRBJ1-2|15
CASSKGRGAGYGYTF
TGTGCCAGCAGCAAAGGTCGAGGGGCCGGCTATGGCTACACCTTC
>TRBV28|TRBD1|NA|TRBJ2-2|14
CASSRTGDTGELFF
TGTGCCAGCAGCAGGACAGGGGACACCGGGGAGCTGTTTTTT
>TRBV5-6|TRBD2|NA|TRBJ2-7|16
CASSFGSSGVFYEQYF
TGTGCCAGCAGCTTCGGGTCTAGCGGGGTTTTCTACGAGCAGTACTTC
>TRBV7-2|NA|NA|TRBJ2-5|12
CASSLREETQYF
TGTGCCAGCAGCTTAAGGGAGGAGACCCAGTACTTC
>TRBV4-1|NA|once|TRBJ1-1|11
CASSQDTEAFF
TGCGCCAGCAGCCAGGACACTGAAGCTTTCTTT
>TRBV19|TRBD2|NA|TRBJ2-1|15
CASSISSGIFNEQFF
TGTGCCAGTAGTATATCTAGCGGGATCTTCAATGAGCAGTTCTTC
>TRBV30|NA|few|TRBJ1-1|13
CAWSVGSGTEAFF
TGTGCCTGGAGTGTAGGGTCGGGGACTGAAGCTTTCTTT
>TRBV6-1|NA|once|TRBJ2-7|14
CASSAGGVSYEQYF
TGTGCCAGCAGTGCGGGCGGGGTCTCCTACGAGCAGTACTTC
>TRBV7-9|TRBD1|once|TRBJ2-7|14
CASSLGTGIHEQYF
TGTGCCAGCAGCTTAGGGACAGGGATCCACGAGCAGTACTTC
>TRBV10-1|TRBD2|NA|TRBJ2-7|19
CASRRDPISSGGSSYEQYF
TGCGCCAGCAGGAGGGACCCAATCTCTAGCGGGGGGAGCTCCTACGAGCAGTACTTC
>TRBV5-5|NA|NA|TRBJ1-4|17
CASRYHTGATTNEKLFF
TGTGCCAGCCGATATCATACCGGGGCCACAACTAATGAAAAACTGTTTTTT
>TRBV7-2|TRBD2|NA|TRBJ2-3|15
CASSPSGGALDTQYF
TGTGCCAGCAGCCCTAGCGGGGGGGCCCTAGATACGCAGTATTTT
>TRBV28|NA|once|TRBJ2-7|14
CASSLLGGGYEQYF
TGTGCCAGCAGTTTATTGGGAGGTGGCTACGAGCAGTACTTC
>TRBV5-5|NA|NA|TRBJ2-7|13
CASSLHAGREQYF
TGTGCCAGCAGCTTACATGCAGGGCGTGAGCAGTACTTC
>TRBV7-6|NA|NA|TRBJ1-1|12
CAIRAGASEAFF
TGTGCTATTCGGGCGGGGGCGAGTGAAGCTTTCTTT
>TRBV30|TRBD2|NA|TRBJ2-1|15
CAWSPPGGGGYEQFF
TGTGCCTGGAGCCCCCCGGGCGGGGGAGGGTATGAGCAGTTCTTC